This passage covers 21 T cell receptor beta chains from one sample sequenced in a study of blood T cell repertoires in COVID-19. Sequenced by immunoSEQ multiplex PCR; TCRdb stores in-frame clones only, minus some. The sample carries roughly 480,000 clones, about 88% recorded once. Sequencing input: peripheral blood. Every receptor here comes from a man aged 18 to 30 with COVID-19, enrolled during active disease.

The rearrangement joins TRBV3-1 (or the pseudogene TRBV3-2) to TRBJ1-3; D is possibly TRBD1 (5 bases). The CDR3 loop spans 15 amino acids. V was cut by 4 bases and J by 0 bases, with 10 bases left in between. Per germline, CDR1 LGHDT and CDR2 YNNKEL (reference sequence). The DNA of the CDR3 is TGTGCCAGCAGCCCAGGACATAGCTCTGGAAACACCATATATTTT. Encoded protein: CASSPGHSSGNTIYF.

The chain employs TRBV30 and TRBJ2-7, with TRBD2 matching 11 bases. The CDR3 covers 16 residues. The V segment lost 2 bases and the J segment 0 bases; nucleotides outside the gene matches: 6. Germline-derived CDR1 and CDR2 are GTSNPN and SVGIG (reference sequence). The CDR3 DNA is TGTGCCTGGAGTCACCTAGCGGGAGGACCCTCCTACGAGCAGTACTTC. The encoded protein is CAWSHLAGGPSYEQYF.

This chain uses TRBV27 with TRBJ1-3; 7 nucleotides align to TRBD1. This CDR3 has 14 residues. Germline V gene lookup returns CDR1 MNHEY and CDR2 SMNVEV (reference sequence). Germline trimming cut 3 bases from V and 2 bases from J; bases unmatched to any gene: 1. CDR3 bases: TGTGCCAGCAGTTTGACAGGGCCTGGAAACACCATATATTTT. It specifies CASSLTGPGNTIYF.

This clone was counted a single time. V is TRBV28 and J is TRBJ1-2; TRBD1 matches 10 bases. V dropped 4 bases and J dropped 4; count of bases not matched to a gene: 9. This CDR3 region has 16 residues. Germline-derived CDR1 and CDR2 are MDHEN and SYDVKM. CDR3 nucleotides: TGTGCCAGCAGTTCCTGGACAGGGGGGCAATCCTATGGCTACACCTTC. Amino acids: CASSSWTGGQSYGYTF.

The chain couples TRBV11-2 to TRBJ1-2, with D possibly being TRBD1 (6 bases). V lost 3 bases, J lost 2 bases, and 10 bases lay in between. CDR3 length: 14 residues. Germline loops: CDR1 SGHAT, CDR2 FQNNGV. CDR3 amino acids: CASSLERGNYGYTF. CDR3 DNA: TGTGCCAGCAGCTTGGAAAGGGGGAACTATGGCTACACCTTC.

The chain uses TRBV12-3 or TRBV12-4 and TRBJ1-6, with D maybe TRBD1 (6 bases). Trimming shortened V by 6 bases and J by 7 bases, and 7 bases separated the two germline ends. The CDR3 runs 12 residues. The CDR3 spells CASRGQNSPLHF. Written as DNA, the CDR3 is TGTGCCAGCAGAGGACAGAATTCACCCCTCCACTTT.

The chain recombines TRBV12-3 or TRBV12-4 with TRBJ1-2, with no clear D. Deletions cut 5 bases from V and 7 bases from J, with 14 bases between. The CDR3 has 13 residues. The CDR3 sequence: CASSLPGGSGYTF. CDR3 sequence (DNA): TGTGCCAGCAGTCTGCCCGGAGGGTCTGGCTACACCTTC.

The chain carries TRBV19 and TRBJ1-5; the D is unclear. CDR1 LNHDA and CDR2 SQIVND come from the germline V gene (reference sequence). The V end was cut by 3 bases, the J end by 3 bases, with 9 bases between. The CDR3 length is 14 residues. CDR3 sequence (DNA): TGTGCCAGTAGTATGGGCAGTCCCAATCAGCCCCAGCATTTT. Its translation: CASSMGSPNQPQHF. Combining the CDR3 with reference TRBV19 and TRBJ1-5 gives the whole variable domain DGGITQSPKYLFRKEGQNVTLSCEQNLNHDAMYWYRQDPGQGLRLIYYSQIVNDFQKGDIAEGYSVSREKKESFPLTVTSAQKNPTAFYLCASSMGSPNQPQHFGDGTRLSIL.

This chain connects TRBV11-2 to TRBJ1-1; TRBD1 matches at 7 bases. The trim removed 4 bases at V and 0 bases at J, leaving 5 bases unmatched. CDR1 SGHAT and CDR2 FQNNGV come from the germline V gene. This CDR3 has 15 residues. CDR3 loop: CASSSQGWMNTEAFF. The CDR3, as DNA: TGTGCCAGCAGCTCACAGGGGTGGATGAACACTGAAGCTTTCTTT. Full variable domain (rest looked up from reference TRBV11-2 and TRBJ1-1): EAGVAQSPRYKIIEKRQSVAFWCNPISGHATLYWYQQILGQGPKLLIQFQNNGVVDDSQLPKDRFSAERLKGVDSTLKIQPAKLEDSAVYLCASSSQGWMNTEAFFGQGTRLTVV.

This clone was recorded only once. The gene calls are TRBV5-5 and TRBJ2-3, with a weak D call TRBD2 (6 bases). The CDR3 spans 15 residues. Trimming removed 4 bases at V and 4 bases at J, with 16 bases between. Germline V gene data show CDR1 as SGHKS and CDR2 as YYEKEE (reference sequence). CDR3 in amino acids: CASSPSGGVADTQYF. The DNA for the CDR3 is TGTGCCAGCAGCCCGTCCGGGGGAGTGGCAGATACGCAGTATTTT. Supplemented by reference TRBV5-5 and TRBJ2-3, the full variable domain reads DAGVTQSPTHLIKTRGQQVTLRCSPISGHKSVSWYQQVLGQGPQFIFQYYEKEERGRGNFPDRFSARQFPNYSSELNVNALLLGDSALYLCASSPSGGVADTQYFGPGTRLTVL.

This clone showed up just a few times. This rearrangement joins TRBV10-1 to TRBJ1-2, with a possible D match to TRBD1 (5 bases). The CDR3 loop spans 15 amino acids. Germline CDR1 and CDR2: WNHNN and SYGVQD (reference sequence). Trimming pared 0 bases from V and 6 bases from J, leaving 14 bases between. CDR3 in DNA: TGCGCCAGCAGTGAGTCGAGACAGATTTTACATGGCTACACCTTC. Its translation: CASSESRQILHGYTF.

The genes are TRBV19 and TRBJ1-5; D unresolved. CDR1 and CDR2 from the germline V gene are LNHDA and SQIVND (reference sequence). V was trimmed by 1 base and J by 2 bases, leaving 6 bases between them. This CDR3 is 14 amino acids long. CDR3 region: CASSIGTRNQPQHF. CDR3 in DNA: TGTGCCAGTAGTATAGGGACTCGCAATCAGCCCCAGCATTTT.

Regarding this clone: Other DNA sequences within the sample encode an identical CDR3. The chain is built from TRBV24-1 and TRBJ2-7; the match to TRBD1 covers 12 bases. The CDR3 consists of 15 residues. Germline CDR1 is KGHDR and CDR2 is SFDVKD. With V trimmed by 3 bases and J by 7 bases, 6 bases remained unmatched. The CDR3 DNA is TGTGCCACCAGTGATCCGGGACAGGGGGCTTATGAGCAGTACTTC. This encodes CATSDPGQGAYEQYF.

This clone has only one observation. Here the CDR3 DNA reads TGTGCCAGCAGTGCCCCAGAGCAGCGGACCCTCCACTTT. Its protein is CASSAPEQRTLHF. The chain has TRBV12-3 or TRBV12-4 and TRBJ1-6; D not resolved. V lost 5 bases to trimming and J lost 14 bases, with 16 bases between them. The CDR3 has 13 residues.

This clone showed up just once. J is TRBJ2-3 and V is TRBV21-1; TRBD2, the D gene given by the table, was not confirmed from the DNA. TRBV21-1 is a documented pseudogene. The CDR3 totals 19 residues. CDR3 in amino acids: CASSKAGSGTSWVTDTQYF. The CDR3 DNA reads TGTGCCAGCAGCAAAGCGGGTAGCGGGACATCTTGGGTCACAGATACGCAGTATTTT.

This chain uses TRBV11-2 with TRBJ2-7; 7 positions agree with TRBD1. Trimming at V came to 0 bases and at J to 2 bases, leaving 10 bases not matched to a gene. CDR1 is SGHAT and CDR2 is FQNNGV in the germline V gene. The CDR3 spans 17 residues. The CDR3 loop is CASSLEGWGTETYEQYF. Here the CDR3 DNA reads TGTGCCAGCAGCTTAGAAGGTTGGGGGACAGAGACCTACGAGCAGTACTTC.

The chain is built from TRBV29-1 and TRBJ1-1, with 7 bases aligning to TRBD1. This CDR3 region has 12 residues. The germline CDR1 and CDR2 sequences are SQVTM and ANQGSEA. The trim removed 6 bases at V and 4 bases at J, leaving 5 bases unmatched. The CDR3 region has the DNA TGCAGCGTCGAGACAGGGAGCACTGAAGCTTTCTTT. Its protein is CSVETGSTEAFF. Together with reference TRBV29-1 and TRBJ1-1, the CDR3 gives the full variable domain: SAVISQKPSRDICQRGTSLTIQCQVDSQVTMMFWYRQQPGQSLTLIATANQGSEATYESGFVIDKFPISRPNLTFSTLTVSNMSPEDSSIYLCSVETGSTEAFFGQGTRLTVV.

Only one count was recorded for this clone. The chain is built from TRBV5-6 and TRBJ2-1; the match to TRBD2 covers 10 bases. CDR1 and CDR2 from the germline V gene are SGHDT and YYEEEE. The CDR3 is 13 residues long. J was trimmed by 4 bases and V by 5 bases; bases with no gene match: 0. The CDR3 sequence is CASRLAGYNEQFF. DNA for the CDR3: TGTGCCAGCAGACTAGCGGGATACAATGAGCAGTTCTTC.

Only one count was recorded for this clone. The chain is built from TRBV6-6 and TRBJ1-2, with TRBD1 matching 9 bases. The V and J ends lost 4 bases and 5 bases, in that order; junction bases with no gene match: 8. This CDR3 is 15 amino acids long. Germline V gene sequence: CDR1 MNHNY, CDR2 SVGAGI (reference sequence). CDR3 loop: CASSSVRDREYGYTF. CDR3 coding DNA: TGTGCCAGCAGTTCCGTCCGGGACAGGGAGTATGGCTACACCTTC.

V and J are TRBV4-2 and TRBJ2-2; 14 nucleotides agree with TRBD2. J gave up 7 bases and V 4 bases, and 11 bases lay outside the gene matches. Per germline, CDR1 LGHNA and CDR2 YNFKEQ. This CDR3 has 18 amino acids. The CDR3 here is CASSPSAGTSGSGGELFF. CDR3 coding DNA: TGTGCCAGCAGCCCTAGCGCCGGGACTAGCGGGAGTGGCGGGGAGCTGTTTTTT.

Comments on this clone: At one of its ends the junction is not consistent with the germline gene, which may arise from a read error. This chain's CDR3 is CASSPDRAGTDTQYF. The CDR3, as DNA: TGTGCTAGCAGCCCTGACAGGGCCGGCACAGATACGCAGTATTTT. The V and J genes are TRBV7-7 and TRBJ2-3, with 7 bases that match TRBD1. The V gene's germline CDR1 is SSHAT and CDR2 FNYEAQ (reference sequence). The CDR3 sequence is 15 residues long.